What follows are 23 T cell receptor beta chains derived from one specimen sequenced in a study of cytomegalovirus exposure and HLA in healthy donors. Vbeta (60) and Jbeta (13) primers were used in the PCR. Assay used: immunoSEQ multiplex PCR; TCRdb lists only in-frame clones, some missing. Seen here are some 160,000 clones, 77% observed once, and the top ten hold around 1.6%. Sequencing was carried out using PBMCs. All receptors derive from a woman younger than 45 in good health and CMV-seronegative.

The chain links TRBV27 to TRBJ1-1; no clear D gene. The CDR3 loop spans 11 amino acids. The V gene's germline CDR1 is MNHEY and CDR2 SMNVEV (reference sequence). With 3 bases removed from V and 4 bases from J, the gap between germline ends came to 3 bases. The CDR3 bases are TGTGCCAGCAGTTTCGGCACTGAAGCTTTCTTT. It specifies CASSFGTEAFF.

This clone was found a few times. The chain combines TRBV7-6 with TRBJ1-1; D is perhaps TRBD1 (5 bases). Trimming stripped 4 bases from V and 8 bases from J, with 8 bases between. The CDR3 length is 11 residues. Germline CDR1 SGHVS, CDR2 FNYEAQ. The CDR3 region has the DNA TGTGCCAGCAGCTGGACATCCGAAGCTTTCTTT. This gives the protein CASSWTSEAFF.

The CDR3 DNA reads as TGTGCCAGCCTCGGACAGGTAGATACGCAGTATTTT. It specifies CASLGQVDTQYF. The J gene is TRBJ2-3, the V gene TRBV6-1, with 7 nucleotides matching TRBD1. Trimming at V came to 8 bases and at J to 5 bases, leaving 4 bases not matched to a gene. The CDR3 loop spans 12 amino acids. Per germline, CDR1 MNHNS and CDR2 SASEGT.

The chain carries TRBV7-8 and TRBJ2-7; TRBD2 matches at 8 bases. Germline CDR1 reads SGHVS; CDR2 reads FQNEAQ. The V and J ends lost 4 bases and 0 bases, in that order; junction bases with no gene match: 8. The CDR3 covers 16 residues. As DNA, the CDR3 is TGTGCCAGCAGCTCTCTGGGGCGGGAGGTCTCCTACGAGCAGTACTTC. Translating it yields CASSSLGREVSYEQYF.

V and J are TRBV7-2 and TRBJ1-2; 7 nucleotides agree with TRBD1. Germline-derived CDR1 and CDR2 are SGHTA and FQGNSA. The CDR3 sequence is 14 residues long. Trimming at V came to 5 bases and at J to 7 bases, leaving 10 bases not matched to a gene. For the CDR3, the DNA is TGTGCCAGCAGCACACGACGACAGGGCCCTGGCTACACCTTC. It translates to CASSTRRQGPGYTF.

This clone has a handful of counts. The chain carries TRBV5-1 and TRBJ2-1, with TRBD2 matching 7 bases. In germline, CDR1 is SGHRS, CDR2 YFSETQ. After removal of 1 base from V and 0 bases from J, the junction contained 7 bases not matched to a gene. This CDR3 is built from 17 residues. The CDR3 region has the DNA TGCGCCAGCAGCTTGCCGGGACTAAAGAGCTCCTACAATGAGCAGTTCTTC. Protein: CASSLPGLKSSYNEQFF.

This chain's CDR3 is CASSPLGQGGTDTQYF. Written as DNA, the CDR3 is TGTGCCAGCTCACCCCTGGGACAGGGTGGCACAGATACGCAGTATTTT. This sequence joins TRBV18 and TRBJ2-3; 9 bases line up with TRBD1. J lost 1 base, V lost 3 bases, and 5 bases had no gene match. This CDR3 has 16 residues. Germline loops: CDR1 KGHSH, CDR2 LQKENI. Combining the CDR3 with reference TRBV18 and TRBJ2-3 gives the whole variable domain NAGVMQNPRHLVRRRGQEARLRCSPMKGHSHVYWYRQLPEEGLKFMVYLQKENIIDESGMPKERFSAEFPKEGPSILRIQQVVRGDSAAYFCASSPLGQGGTDTQYFGPGTRLTVL.

This chain joins TRBV19 and TRBJ1-1; D not certain. Trimming pared 5 bases from V and 8 bases from J, leaving 12 bases between. Per the germline V gene, CDR1 is LNHDA and CDR2 is SQIVND (reference sequence). CDR3 length equals 12 residues. CDR3 region: CASSFAGIEAFF. The CDR3 DNA reads TGTGCCAGTAGTTTCGCGGGGATCGAAGCTTTCTTT.

This clone appeared a few times. J is TRBJ1-5 and V is TRBV1; TRBD1 is the table's D call and was not checked against the DNA. TRBV1 is shown as a pseudogene. The CDR3 is made up of 17 amino acids. The CDR3 DNA reads TGCACCAGCGTACCCGGGACAGGGAGAGGAAGCAATCAGCCCCAGCATTTT. Protein product: CTSVPGTGRGSNQPQHF.

J is TRBJ1-1 and V is TRBV7-9, with a weak D call TRBD1 (5 bases). The V and J ends lost 3 bases and 1 base respectively, with 21 bases between them. This CDR3 is 18 amino acids long. Per the germline V gene, CDR1 is SEHNR and CDR2 is FQNEAQ (reference sequence). In DNA, the CDR3 is TGTGCCAGCAGCTTCACGGCAGCAGGCCTCAGGGCGAACACTGAAGCTTTCTTT. Residues: CASSFTAAGLRANTEAFF.

The chain links TRBV6-1 to TRBJ1-2, with D maybe TRBD1 (5 bases). Germline V gives CDR1 MNHNS, CDR2 SASEGT. Trimming left V 2 bases short and J 3 bases short, with 10 bases between. The CDR3 runs to 14 residues. CDR3 sequence reads: CASSEFRGDYGYTF. The CDR3, as DNA: TGTGCCAGCAGTGAATTTCGGGGGGACTATGGCTACACCTTC.

The genes are TRBV19 and TRBJ1-5, with 7 bases identical to TRBD1. V was pared by 3 bases and J by 9 bases, with 11 bases of the junction left unmatched. Germline assignment: CDR1 LNHDA and CDR2 SQIVND (reference sequence). The CDR3 contains 15 residues. The DNA for the CDR3 is TGTGCCAGTAGTATCAGACAGGGATTGGATCCGCCCCAGCATTTT. It is translated as CASSIRQGLDPPQHF.

The genes are TRBV4-3 and TRBJ1-2, with 9 positions matching TRBD1. Germline V gene data show CDR1 as LGHNA and CDR2 as YSLEER. This CDR3 has 14 residues. V trimming: 0 bases; J trimming: 8 bases; junction bases outside the gene matches: 4. The chain's CDR3 is CASSQERDRVGYTF. The CDR3 DNA reads as TGCGCCAGCAGCCAAGAAAGGGACAGGGTCGGCTACACCTTC.

The genes are TRBV10-1 and TRBJ2-1, with 7 bases matching TRBD1. With 7 bases clipped from V and 6 bases from J, the junction kept 9 bases outside the gene matches. The CDR3 extends over 14 amino acids. Germline V gives CDR1 WNHNN, CDR2 SYGVQD (reference sequence). The chain's CDR3 is CASMMGQLGNEQFF. CDR3 DNA sequence: TGCGCCAGCATGATGGGACAGCTTGGCAATGAGCAGTTCTTC.

This clone occurred once. J is TRBJ2-7 and V is TRBV10-3, with a weak D call TRBD2 (6 bases). Germline V gene sequence: CDR1 ENHRY, CDR2 SYGVKD. The CDR3 consists of 17 residues. Deletions cut 3 bases from V and 1 base from J, with 19 bases between. Here the CDR3 DNA reads TGTGCCATCAGTGACCCGGGGAGTAGCGGAGCATCCTACGAGCAGTACTTC. Translated, it gives CAISDPGSSGASYEQYF.

The chain has TRBV13 and TRBJ2-1, with TRBD2 identical over 10 bases. Germline assignment: CDR1 PRHDT and CDR2 FYEKMQ (reference sequence). The CDR3 sequence is 15 residues long. Unmatched junction bases numbered 6, after V lost 3 bases and J lost 7 bases. The DNA of the CDR3 is TGTGCCAGCAGCTTGTCGCTAGCGGGAGTGAATGAGCAGTTCTTC. Amino acids: CASSLSLAGVNEQFF.

CDR3 amino acids: CASSVATSGNEQFF. The CDR3 region has the DNA TGTGCCAGCAGCGTAGCTACTAGTGGCAATGAGCAGTTCTTC. The chain couples TRBV9 to TRBJ2-1, with D perhaps TRBD2 (5 bases). V was shortened by 0 bases and J by 6 bases, with 10 bases between the two germline ends. CDR1 and CDR2 (germline): SGDLS, YYNGEE. The CDR3 is made up of 14 amino acids.

V usage is TRBV5-1 and J usage is TRBJ2-3, with 10 bases fitting TRBD2. The V gene end was trimmed by 4 bases and the J gene end by 4 bases; junction bases not matched to a gene: 12. The CDR3 is 17 amino acids. The germline V gene has CDR1 SGHRS and CDR2 YFSETQ. The CDR3: CASSPRPSGSVADTQYF. The CDR3 region has the DNA TGCGCCAGCAGCCCCCGACCTAGCGGGAGTGTTGCAGATACGCAGTATTTT. Drawing the rest from reference TRBV5-1 and TRBJ2-3, the complete variable domain is KAGVTQTPRYLIKTRGQQVTLSCSPISGHRSVSWYQQTPGQGLQFLFEYFSETQRNKGNFPGRFSGRQFSNSRSEMNVSTLELGDSALYLCASSPRPSGSVADTQYFGPGTRLTVL.

The V call is TRBV4-3, the J call TRBJ1-2; D may be TRBD1 (6 bases). CDR1 and CDR2 from the germline V gene are LGHNA and YSLEER. Trimming cost V 1 base and J 2 bases, with 8 bases left between them. The CDR3 has 14 residues. CDR3: CASSQGTDNYGYTF. DNA for the CDR3: TGCGCCAGCAGCCAAGGGACAGACAACTATGGCTACACCTTC.

CDR3 protein: CASSLPGQDYEQYF. CDR3 nucleotide sequence: TGTGCCAGCAGTCTTCCGGGACAGGATTACGAGCAGTACTTC. The chain combines TRBV6-6 with TRBJ2-7; 8 positions match TRBD1. J gave up 4 bases and V 5 bases, and 7 bases lay outside the gene matches. There are 14 residues in the CDR3. Per the germline V gene, CDR1 is MNHNY and CDR2 is SVGAGI (reference sequence).

The rearrangement links TRBV5-6 to TRBJ2-7, with 7 bases that match TRBD2. This CDR3 comprises 14 residues. Losses at the gene ends were 0 bases for V and 4 bases for J; bases not matched to a gene: 4. Germline V CDR1 and CDR2: SGHDT, YYEEEE. The CDR3: CASSLASGGYEQYF. In DNA form, the CDR3 reads TGTGCCAGCAGCTTGGCTAGCGGAGGATACGAGCAGTACTTC.

The chain couples TRBV30 to TRBJ1-5; tentative D call: TRBD1 (6 bases). Germline CDR1 GTSNPN, CDR2 SVGIG (reference sequence). Trimming shortened V by 0 bases and J by 2 bases, and 8 bases separated the two germline ends. CDR3 length: 14 residues. The DNA for the CDR3 is TGTGCCTGGAGTGTGGCAGGGGGCAATCAGCCCCAGCATTTT. This sequence encodes CAWSVAGGNQPQHF.

Points on this clone: The junction departs from germline at one end; a sequencing error may be responsible. The CDR3 region is CASSLSINNEQFF. The CDR3 DNA reads TGTGCCAGCAGTCTATCTATTAACAATGAGCAGTTCTTC. The rearrangement uses TRBV27 and TRBJ2-1; D is uncertain. Germline lookup yields CDR1 MNHEY and CDR2 SMNVEV (reference sequence). The length of the CDR3 is 13 residues.